A selection of T cell receptor beta chains follows, all from one sample in a study of response to subunit inactivated influenza vaccine. TCRdb itself ran the RT-PCR reads through MiXCR, one entry per CDR3 protein. The table has 590,000 or so distinct CDR3 sequences, less than 15% seen once; the top ten hold 6.5% to 8%. The sequenced sample was PBMCs from blood, obtained 14 days before vaccination. Receptors were obtained from a man in his forties or fifties who received an inactivated influenza vaccine. Each CDR3 is given with its conserved first and last residue. The D gene is left open where the match is weak. Clone size is not always given. Where it is, it says once, few, many or a class for expanded clones.

j_call: TRBJ2-1; v_call: TRBV5-1; d_call: -; clone_size: -; cdr3_nt: TGCGCCAGCAGATCCAGCCTGACAGCTAATGAGCAGTTCTTC; cdr3_aa: CASRSSLTANEQFF
j_call: TRBJ2-7; v_call: TRBV6-5; d_call: TRBD2; clone_size: many; cdr3_nt: TGTGCCAGCAGTTACGTGGGGGGGAGCGAGCAGTACTTC; cdr3_aa: CASSYVGGSEQYF
j_call: TRBJ1-1; v_call: TRBV29-1; d_call: TRBD1; clone_size: few; cdr3_nt: TGCAGCGTAGCCGGACAGGCGGTAGGAGCTTTCTTT; cdr3_aa: CSVAGQAVGAFF
j_call: TRBJ2-2; v_call: TRBV11-2; d_call: TRBD1; clone_size: -; cdr3_nt: TGTGCCAGCAGCTTACCTCTAAAAATTATGGACAGGGCGAACACCGGGGAGCTGTTTTTT; cdr3_aa: CASSLPLKIMDRANTGELFF
j_call: TRBJ2-3; v_call: TRBV30; d_call: TRBD2; clone_size: -; cdr3_nt: TGTGCCTGGAGTTGGGGACTAGCCGTTGGCACAGATACGCAGTATTTT; cdr3_aa: CAWSWGLAVGTDTQYF
j_call: TRBJ1-2; v_call: TRBV3-1; d_call: TRBD1; clone_size: few; cdr3_nt: TGTGCCAGCAGTGCCGGGACAGGCGGGATGAACGGCTACACCTTC; cdr3_aa: CASSAGTGGMNGYTF
j_call: TRBJ2-5; v_call: TRBV28; d_call: -; clone_size: -; cdr3_nt: TGTGCCAGCAGTACCCGTCGAGAGACCCAGTACTTC; cdr3_aa: CASSTRRETQYF
j_call: TRBJ1-2; v_call: TRBV6-5; d_call: -; clone_size: -; cdr3_nt: TGTGCCAGCAGTTACTCGGTCAGGGAATTGGATGGCTACACCTTC; cdr3_aa: CASSYSVRELDGYTF
j_call: TRBJ2-7; v_call: TRBV5-6; d_call: TRBD1; clone_size: few; cdr3_nt: TGTGCCAGCAGCCGACGGACAGGAACCCTATACGAGCAGTACTTC; cdr3_aa: CASSRRTGTLYEQYF
j_call: TRBJ2-1; v_call: TRBV7-2; d_call: TRBD1; clone_size: many; cdr3_nt: TGTGCCAGCAGCTCTACAGGGGTGAATGAGCAGTTCTTC; cdr3_aa: CASSSTGVNEQFF
j_call: TRBJ2-7; v_call: TRBV12-3/TRBV12-4; d_call: -; clone_size: few; cdr3_nt: TGTGCCAGCAGTAGGGGTCAGCGATCCGAGCAGTACTTC; cdr3_aa: CASSRGQRSEQYF
j_call: TRBJ1-5; v_call: TRBV12-3/TRBV12-4; d_call: TRBD1; clone_size: many; cdr3_nt: TGTGCCAGCAGTTTAAGACAGGGTAATCAGCCCCAGCATTTT; cdr3_aa: CASSLRQGNQPQHF
j_call: TRBJ2-7; v_call: TRBV12-3/TRBV12-4; d_call: -; clone_size: -; cdr3_nt: TGTGCCAGCAGTTTATCAGGAGGTAGGGCCTACGAGCAGTACTTC; cdr3_aa: CASSLSGGRAYEQYF
j_call: TRBJ1-3; v_call: TRBV7-2; d_call: -; clone_size: many; cdr3_nt: TGTGCCAGCACCGCGGTGGGGGCTGGAAACACCATATATTTT; cdr3_aa: CASTAVGAGNTIYF
j_call: TRBJ1-2; v_call: TRBV28; d_call: TRBD1; clone_size: -; cdr3_nt: TGTGCCAGCAATCCCTCCGGGACAGCCTATGGCTACACCTTC; cdr3_aa: CASNPSGTAYGYTF
j_call: TRBJ2-1; v_call: TRBV4-2; d_call: TRBD1; clone_size: -; cdr3_nt: TGTGCCAGCAGCCAAGGGCAGGGGGCCTCCTACAATGAGCAGTTCTTC; cdr3_aa: CASSQGQGASYNEQFF
j_call: TRBJ2-3; v_call: TRBV4-1; d_call: -; clone_size: -; cdr3_nt: TGCGCCAGCAGCCAAGATCCGAGACTAGGCACAGATACGCAGTATTTT; cdr3_aa: CASSQDPRLGTDTQYF
j_call: TRBJ2-2; v_call: TRBV9; d_call: -; clone_size: few; cdr3_nt: TGTGCCAGCAGCGTAGGTCCCTTCATGGGGGACACCGGGGAGCTGTTTTTT; cdr3_aa: CASSVGPFMGDTGELFF
j_call: TRBJ2-7; v_call: TRBV20-1; d_call: TRBD1; clone_size: few; cdr3_nt: TGCAGTGCTAGAGGAGGGACAGGGTTATCCGAGCAGTACTTC; cdr3_aa: CSARGGTGLSEQYF
j_call: TRBJ1-2; v_call: TRBV19; d_call: TRBD1; clone_size: few; cdr3_nt: TGTGCCAGTAGTCCCAGCTGGGACAGGGGTAATGGCTACACCTTC; cdr3_aa: CASSPSWDRGNGYTF
j_call: TRBJ2-2; v_call: TRBV9; d_call: TRBD2; clone_size: few; cdr3_nt: TGTGCCAGCAGCGTAGAGTTAGCGGGAGGTTCCGGGGAGCTGTTTTTT; cdr3_aa: CASSVELAGGSGELFF
j_call: TRBJ2-7; v_call: TRBV4-3; d_call: -; clone_size: -; cdr3_nt: TGCGCCAGCAGCCAAGATCGGGGGGCCTTCTACGAGCAGTACTTC; cdr3_aa: CASSQDRGAFYEQYF
j_call: TRBJ1-5; v_call: TRBV7-2; d_call: -; clone_size: -; cdr3_nt: TGTGCCAGCAGCTTTGACAGTAGCAATCAGCCCCAGCATTTT; cdr3_aa: CASSFDSSNQPQHF
j_call: TRBJ2-5; v_call: TRBV4-3; d_call: TRBD1; clone_size: -; cdr3_nt: TGCGCCAGCAGCCTGGGACAGGGGGTACAAGAGACCCAGTACTTC; cdr3_aa: CASSLGQGVQETQYF
j_call: TRBJ1-6; v_call: TRBV11-1; d_call: -; clone_size: few; cdr3_nt: TGTGCCAGCAGCCAAGAACTGGGCGATCGTTCGCCCCTCCACTTT; cdr3_aa: CASSQELGDRSPLHF
j_call: TRBJ2-4; v_call: TRBV7-9; d_call: -; clone_size: -; cdr3_nt: TGTGCCAGCAGCTCGGACAGCGCCAAAAACATTCAGTACTTC; cdr3_aa: CASSSDSAKNIQYF
j_call: TRBJ1-2; v_call: TRBV6-6; d_call: -; clone_size: -; cdr3_nt: TGTGCCAGCAGTGACAGATATGGCTACAACTTC; cdr3_aa: CASSDRYGYNF
j_call: TRBJ2-3; v_call: TRBV7-2; d_call: TRBD2; clone_size: few; cdr3_nt: TGTGCCAGCAGCTTGACTAGCGGGAGACCAGATACGCAGTATTTT; cdr3_aa: CASSLTSGRPDTQYF
j_call: TRBJ2-1; v_call: TRBV20-1; d_call: -; clone_size: -; cdr3_nt: TGCAGTGCTAGAGGTACCCGGGCAGAGGGGCAGTTCTTC; cdr3_aa: CSARGTRAEGQFF
j_call: TRBJ1-2; v_call: TRBV20-1; d_call: -; clone_size: few; cdr3_nt: TGCAGTGCTAGAGTGGGAGCCTATGGCTACACCTTC; cdr3_aa: CSARVGAYGYTF
j_call: TRBJ1-5; v_call: TRBV25-1; d_call: TRBD1; clone_size: few; cdr3_nt: TGTGGGACAGGGGGCAATCAGCCCCAGCATTTT; cdr3_aa: CGTGGNQPQHF
j_call: TRBJ2-3; v_call: TRBV7-3; d_call: -; clone_size: few; cdr3_nt: TGTGCCAGCAGCTTGATCGGGCCACGCACAGATACGCAGTATTTT; cdr3_aa: CASSLIGPRTDTQYF
j_call: TRBJ2-7; v_call: TRBV29-1; d_call: -; clone_size: -; cdr3_nt: TGCAGCGTTGGGGACACCATCTACGAGCAGTACTTC; cdr3_aa: CSVGDTIYEQYF
j_call: TRBJ2-7; v_call: TRBV28; d_call: -; clone_size: few; cdr3_nt: TGTGCCAGCAGCCTCGGGCCCCGGAGCCACGAGCAGTACTTC; cdr3_aa: CASSLGPRSHEQYF
j_call: TRBJ1-6; v_call: TRBV5-1; d_call: TRBD1; clone_size: many; cdr3_nt: TGCGCCAGCAGCCAAAGACAGGGAACATCACCCCTCCACTTT; cdr3_aa: CASSQRQGTSPLHF
j_call: TRBJ2-1; v_call: TRBV7-6; d_call: -; clone_size: -; cdr3_nt: TGTGCCAGCACCGCCCGGTGGGGCAGCAATGAGCAGTTCTTC; cdr3_aa: CASTARWGSNEQFF
j_call: TRBJ2-6; v_call: TRBV6-8; d_call: -; clone_size: -; cdr3_nt: TGTGCCAGCAGCAACGAGAGCTCTGGGGCCAACGTCCTGACTTTC; cdr3_aa: CASSNESSGANVLTF
j_call: TRBJ1-2; v_call: TRBV4-1; d_call: -; clone_size: few; cdr3_nt: TGCGCCAGCAGCCAAGTTGGGAAAGATTTGGGAAAGAGGGATAGCTACACCTTC; cdr3_aa: CASSQVGKDLGKRDSYTF
j_call: TRBJ2-5; v_call: TRBV29-1; d_call: TRBD2; clone_size: -; cdr3_nt: TGCAGCGCCAACGGGGCTAGCGGGGGGGCCGGGACCCAGTACTTC; cdr3_aa: CSANGASGGAGTQYF
j_call: TRBJ2-6; v_call: TRBV19; d_call: TRBD1; clone_size: -; cdr3_nt: TGTGCCAGTAGTACCTCCGACAGGGCCGGGGCCAACGTCCTGACTTTC; cdr3_aa: CASSTSDRAGANVLTF
j_call: TRBJ2-2; v_call: TRBV29-1; d_call: TRBD2; clone_size: -; cdr3_nt: TGCAGCGCTACAATGGTAGCGGGGGGCGCCTCGATAAACACCGGGGAGCTGTTTTTT; cdr3_aa: CSATMVAGGASINTGELFF
j_call: TRBJ2-5; v_call: TRBV5-1; d_call: TRBD2; clone_size: few; cdr3_nt: TGCGCCAGCAGCTTACGGCTAGCGGGAGTAGAGACCCAGTACTTC; cdr3_aa: CASSLRLAGVETQYF
j_call: TRBJ1-5; v_call: TRBV6-2/TRBV6-3; d_call: TRBD1; clone_size: -; cdr3_nt: TGTGCCAGCAGTTACAAAAGACAGGGTTGGGATAGTAATCAGCCCCAGCATTTT; cdr3_aa: CASSYKRQGWDSNQPQHF
j_call: TRBJ2-7; v_call: TRBV10-2; d_call: -; clone_size: medium-sized; cdr3_nt: TGCGCCAGCAGTGCCGGGACGGCCGTCTACGAGCAGTACTTC; cdr3_aa: CASSAGTAVYEQYF
j_call: TRBJ2-5; v_call: TRBV2; d_call: TRBD1; clone_size: -; cdr3_nt: TGTGCCTCAAAGGGACAGGGGGCTCTGGAGACCCAGTACTTC; cdr3_aa: CASKGQGALETQYF